Each of the 6 T cell receptor beta chains below was sequenced from the same sample in a study of blood T cell repertoires in COVID-19. Profiling relied on immunoSEQ multiplex PCR, and the TCRdb table lists in-frame clones only, not all of them. The table lists roughly 250,000 clones, approximately 80% of them singletons. The sample taken for sequencing was peripheral blood. These receptors were collected from a woman between 35 and 50 years old with active or convalescent COVID-19.

J is TRBJ1-1 and V is TRBV5-1, with TRBD1 matching over 8 bases. Germline CDR1 reads SGHRS; CDR2 reads YFSETQ. V lost 3 bases and J lost 0; bases outside the gene matches: 4. The CDR3 sequence is 15 residues long. CDR3 in DNA: TGCGCCAGCAGCTCAGAGACAGGGGTGAACACTGAAGCTTTCTTT. As protein: CASSSETGVNTEAFF. Looking up the rest from reference TRBV5-1 and TRBJ1-1 gives the full variable domain: KAGVTQTPRYLIKTRGQQVTLSCSPISGHRSVSWYQQTPGQGLQFLFEYFSETQRNKGNFPGRFSGRQFSNSRSEMNVSTLELGDSALYLCASSSETGVNTEAFFGQGTRLTVV.

The chain couples TRBV2 to TRBJ1-5; the D gene is possibly TRBD1 (5 bases). The germline gives CDR1 SNHLY, CDR2 FYNNEI. The length of the CDR3 is 15 residues. The V end lost 5 bases, the J end lost 0 bases, and 11 bases lay between the germline ends. The CDR3 loop reads CASSRQLYSNQPQHF. Written as DNA, the CDR3 is TGTGCCAGCAGTCGACAGTTGTATAGCAATCAGCCCCAGCATTTT.

This clone was counted only a few times. This chain uses TRBV10-1 with TRBJ1-1; D ambiguous. The germline V gene has CDR1 WNHNN and CDR2 SYGVQD (reference sequence). V was shortened by 3 bases and J by 1 base, with 9 bases between the two germline ends. The CDR3 consists of 14 residues. Written as DNA, the CDR3 is TGCGCCAGCAGTGATAGTCGAAAGAACACTGAAGCTTTCTTT. It specifies CASSDSRKNTEAFF.

The table lists this clone with a count of one. The V gene is TRBV7-7, the J gene TRBJ2-2, with a tentative D call TRBD1 (6 bases). The CDR3 covers 16 residues. Germline V CDR1 and CDR2: SSHAT, FNYEAQ (reference sequence). V was shortened by 2 bases and J by 0 bases, with 10 bases between the two germline ends. The CDR3 spells CASSLNQGSNTGELFF. The CDR3 bases are TGTGCCAGCAGCTTAAATCAGGGGTCGAACACCGGGGAGCTGTTTTTT.

This clone was picked up a small number of times. This chain links TRBV6-5 with TRBJ1-2; possible D gene TRBD1, 5 bases. Germline loops: CDR1 MNHEY, CDR2 SVGAGI. Trimming removed 5 bases at V and 3 bases at J, with 13 bases between. CDR3 size: 14 residues. The CDR3 spells CASSPRGGDYGYTF. For the CDR3, the DNA is TGTGCCAGCAGTCCTCGGGGGGGGGACTATGGCTACACCTTC.

The chain recombines TRBV6-1 with TRBJ1-4; 10 bases fit TRBD1. Unmatched junction bases numbered 7, after V lost 1 base and J lost 17 bases. There are 13 residues in the CDR3. Germline V gene lookup returns CDR1 MNHNS and CDR2 SASEGT. In DNA form, the CDR3 reads TGTGCCAGCAGTGAAGTGGGGGGACAGGGGAGTTTTTTT. It translates to CASSEVGGQGSFF.